This T cell receptor (beta chain) was identified during a study of neoadjuvant anti-PD-1 for oral cavity cancer. Time point denoted: after neoadjuvant nivolumab, at surgical resection. The CDR3 sequence is 16 residues long. Per germline, CDR1 SNHLY and CDR2 FYNNEI. Method: immunoSEQ multiplex PCR; TCRdb's copy keeps in-frame clones and lacks some. Among about 12,000 clones listed, 71% were seen once. A word on this clone: At one end, the junction sequence differs from germline, possibly due to a read error.

This chain links TRBV2 with TRBJ2-2, with 9 bases that match TRBD1. Material: PBMCs, obtained after nivolumab (anti-PD-1) treatment. This receptor was taken from a person between 40 and 85 years old with oral cavity squamous cell carcinoma. The CDR3 loop reads CASSLIQGASHRGAVF. The DNA for the CDR3 is TGTGCCAGCAGTTTGATACAGGGGGCTTCGCACCGGGGAGCTGTTTTT.